Shown below are 13 T cell receptor beta chains from a single sample sequenced in a study of blood T cell repertoires in COVID-19. Here immunoSEQ multiplex PCR was the method, and the copy in TCRdb shows in-frame clones only, minus some. The sample includes some 290,000 clones, approximately 90% seen only once; the top ten take approximately 2.5%. Sequenced sample: PBMCs or T cells enriched from blood (not recorded which). All receptors derive from a woman in her forties with acute COVID-19.

The rearrangement joins TRBV2 to TRBJ1-1; D possibly corresponds to TRBD1 (6 bases). V dropped 7 bases and J dropped 7 bases, with 13 bases sitting between them. CDR3 length equals 12 residues. Germline V CDR1 and CDR2: SNHLY, FYNNEI. CDR3 residues: CASTPDRYEAFF. CDR3 in DNA: TGTGCCAGCACCCCGGACAGATATGAAGCTTTCTTT.

The chain recombines TRBV5-1 with TRBJ2-5; D unresolved. CDR3 length: 15 amino acids. The germline V gene has CDR1 SGHRS and CDR2 YFSETQ. The V end lost 0 bases, the J end lost 5 bases, and 14 bases lay between the germline ends. The CDR3 spells CASSLVGLDMETQYF. The CDR3, as DNA: TGCGCCAGCAGCTTGGTGGGTCTAGATATGGAGACCCAGTACTTC.

The V and J genes are TRBV9 and TRBJ2-3; 9 nucleotides agree with TRBD2. The ends lost 1 base at V and 1 base at J; junction bases unmatched: 1. The germline gives CDR1 SGDLS, CDR2 YYNGEE. This CDR3 has 15 residues. The CDR3, as DNA: TGTGCCAGCAGCGTACGCGGGGGGGGCACAGATACGCAGTATTTT. Residues: CASSVRGGGTDTQYF.

The rearrangement links TRBV2 to TRBJ2-1; 7 bases agree with TRBD1. V trimming: 3 bases; J trimming: 0 bases; junction bases outside the gene matches: 2. The germline CDR1 and CDR2 sequences are SNHLY and FYNNEI. CDR3 length: 15 residues. CDR3 sequence reads: CASSERGLSYNEQFF. The CDR3 DNA is TGTGCCAGCAGTGAGAGGGGGCTCTCCTACAATGAGCAGTTCTTC.

V gene TRBV4-3 combines with J gene TRBJ1-4; 9 bases line up with TRBD1. The length of the CDR3 is 15 residues. Germline CDR1 reads LGHNA; CDR2 reads YSLEER. V lost 1 base, J lost 4 bases, and 1 base stayed unmatched. The CDR3 sequence is CASSQGTGVNEKLFF. Written as DNA, the CDR3 is TGCGCCAGCAGCCAAGGGACAGGGGTTAATGAAAAACTGTTTTTT.

The chain uses TRBV20-1 and TRBJ2-7; 9 nucleotides align to TRBD2. The CDR3 consists of 11 residues. Germline-derived CDR1 and CDR2 are DFQATT and SNEGSKA (reference sequence). V lost 4 bases, J lost 9 bases, and 4 bases stayed unmatched. The CDR3 protein is CSAKRGAMQYF. CDR3 bases: TGCAGTGCTAAGCGGGGGGCGATGCAGTACTTC.

The V and J genes are TRBV18 and TRBJ2-3; 8 bases map to TRBD1. V was clipped by 6 bases and J by 4 bases; unmatched bases: 12. Germline V gene data show CDR1 as KGHSH and CDR2 as LQKENI. CDR3 length equals 16 residues. CDR3 nucleotides: TGTGCCAGCTCTGAGGATCGGGCAGGGGGCGCAGATACGCAGTATTTT. Translated, it gives CASSEDRAGGADTQYF.

J is TRBJ2-7 and V is TRBV7-9; TRBD1 matches 8 bases. The CDR3 contains 16 residues. V lost 4 bases and J lost 2; bases outside the gene matches: 10. The germline CDR1 and CDR2 sequences are SEHNR and FQNEAQ (reference sequence). The CDR3 reads CASSSTWRTGTYEQYF. The DNA for the CDR3 is TGTGCCAGCAGCTCGACTTGGCGGACAGGGACCTACGAGCAGTACTTC.

This clone was recorded once. The chain has TRBV7-8 and TRBJ2-3, with D possibly TRBD1 on 5 matching bases. The CDR3 extends over 12 amino acids. Germline V lookup: CDR1 SGHVS, CDR2 FQNEAQ. CDR3 in DNA: TGTGATTCACAGGCGAGCACAGATACGCAGTATTTT. Protein: CDSQASTDTQYF.

The CDR3 loop is CASTPRAGKGWGQYF. The CDR3 DNA follows: TGTGCCAGCACCCCAAGAGCGGGGAAGGGATGGGGCCAGTACTTC. J is TRBJ2-5 and V is TRBV7-2; 7 nucleotides agree with TRBD2. Trimming removed 7 bases from V and 10 bases from J; junction bases left unmatched: 18. This CDR3 has 15 residues. Germline-derived CDR1 and CDR2 are SGHTA and FQGNSA.

This clone showed up just once. The chain uses TRBV2 and TRBJ1-1; possibly TRBD1 for D (6 bases). Trimming removed 9 bases from V and 3 bases from J, with 14 bases in between. The length of the CDR3 is 13 residues. Looked up from germline, CDR1 is SNHLY and CDR2 is FYNNEI. CDR3: CASDDRRYTEAFF. The CDR3 DNA is TGTGCCAGTGACGACAGGCGATACACTGAAGCTTTCTTT. Full variable domain (remainder filled in from reference TRBV2 and TRBJ1-1): EPEVTQTPSHQVTQMGQEVILRCVPISNHLYFYWYRQILGQKVEFLVSFYNNEISEKSEIFDDQFSVERPDGSNFTLKIRSTKLEDSAMYFCASDDRRYTEAFFGQGTRLTVV.

The V gene is TRBV2, the J gene TRBJ2-1, with 8 bases lining up with TRBD2. CDR3 length: 19 amino acids. V shed 6 bases and J 4 bases; nucleotides not matched to a gene: 20. CDR1 and CDR2 (germline): SNHLY, FYNNEI. CDR3 region: CASRGRLLAATANYNEQFF. The DNA for the CDR3 is TGTGCCAGCAGAGGGAGACTACTAGCGGCAACAGCCAATTACAATGAGCAGTTCTTC.

There are a few counts of this clone. The rearrangement links TRBV2 to TRBJ2-3, with a weak D call TRBD1 (6 bases). CDR1 SNHLY and CDR2 FYNNEI come from the germline V gene. Trimming removed 5 bases from V and 6 bases from J, with 12 bases in between. The CDR3 consists of 13 residues. The CDR3 here is CASSLGGRDTQYF. CDR3 bases: TGTGCCAGCAGTCTAGGGGGTCGGGATACGCAGTATTTT.